The 21 T cell receptor beta chains given below trace back to one sample, sequenced in a study of cytomegalovirus exposure and HLA in healthy donors. Amplification used 60 Vbeta primers and 13 Jbeta primers. The assay was immunoSEQ multiplex PCR, and TCRdb's table has in-frame clones only and misses some. The profile shows about 160,000 clones, roughly 84% of them singletons. Sequencing was performed on PBMCs. The receptors shown here come from a man aged 18 to 30 in good health and CMV-seropositive.

This clone appeared a single time. The J gene is TRBJ1-5, the V gene TRBV7-8, with 7 bases lining up with TRBD1. CDR1 is SGHVS and CDR2 is FQNEAQ in the germline V gene. J gave up 5 bases and V 5 bases, and 12 bases lay outside the gene matches. This CDR3 contains 16 residues. This CDR3 reads CASSPSTGDGDQPQHF. The CDR3, as DNA: TGTGCCAGCAGCCCCTCTACAGGGGATGGCGATCAGCCCCAGCATTTT.

The chain has TRBV10-3 and TRBJ1-1; perhaps TRBD1 as D (5 bases). CDR3 length equals 13 residues. The V gene's germline CDR1 is ENHRY and CDR2 SYGVKD. Trimming cost V 6 bases and J 9 bases, with 17 bases left between them. The CDR3 DNA sequence: TGTGCCATCAGGGGCGGTGGCCAGGGCCAAGCTTTCTTT. This encodes CAIRGGGQGQAFF.

This chain joins TRBV6-5 and TRBJ1-2; 7 positions match TRBD1. The V gene end was trimmed by 2 bases and the J gene end by 4 bases; junction bases not matched to a gene: 4. CDR1 is MNHEY and CDR2 is SVGAGI in the germline V gene. CDR3 length equals 14 residues. CDR3 in amino acids: CASSYRGTAYGYTF. The DNA for the CDR3 is TGTGCCAGCAGTTACCGAGGGACAGCCTATGGCTACACCTTC.

The rearrangement uses TRBV7-3 and TRBJ2-1, with 8 bases identical to TRBD2. Germline assignment: CDR1 SGHTA and CDR2 FQGTGA. This CDR3 has 16 amino acids. The ends lost 5 bases at V and 2 bases at J; junction bases unmatched: 8. CDR3 DNA sequence: TGTGCCAGCAGCCGCTCCCCTAGCGGGCCCTACAATGAGCAGTTCTTC. This sequence encodes CASSRSPSGPYNEQFF.

This rearrangement joins TRBV11-3 to TRBJ2-1; weak D call: TRBD2 (7 bases). Trimming left V 5 bases short and J 5 bases short, with 16 bases between. CDR1 and CDR2 from the germline V gene are SGHNT and YENEEA. The CDR3 is made up of 15 amino acids. The CDR3 nucleotides are TGTGCCAGCAGCCATAAGGGGGGGTTTAACAATGAGCAGTTCTTC. It is translated as CASSHKGGFNNEQFF. The full variable domain, rest sourced from reference TRBV11-3 and TRBJ2-1, is EAGVVQSPRYKIIEKKQPVAFWCNPISGHNTLYWYLQNLGQGPELLIRYENEEAVDDSQLPKDRFSAERLKGVDSTLKIQPAELGDSAVYLCASSHKGGFNNEQFFGPGTRLTVL.

The chain employs TRBV29-1 and TRBJ1-2; TRBD1 agrees at 8 bases. CDR1 and CDR2 (germline): SQVTM, ANQGSEA. The CDR3 contains 13 residues. The ends lost 7 bases at V and 10 bases at J; junction bases unmatched: 14. The CDR3 sequence: CSGRTGTSYDYTF. Here the CDR3 DNA reads TGCAGCGGAAGGACAGGGACCTCGTACGACTACACCTTC.

The chain is built from TRBV20-1 and TRBJ2-7, with D uncertain. The CDR3 loop spans 10 amino acids. V was clipped by 3 bases and J by 6 bases, with 6 bases between them. Germline lookup yields CDR1 DFQATT and CDR2 SNEGSKA (reference sequence). CDR3 coding DNA: TGCAGTGCTAGCAGTGGCGAGCAGTACTTC. Its protein product is CSASSGEQYF.

Notes on this clone: Other DNA sequences of this sample code for an identical CDR3. The chain links TRBV5-6 to TRBJ1-1, with D hard to call. The V end was cut by 4 bases, the J end by 8 bases, with 9 bases between. Germline CDR1 reads SGHDT; CDR2 reads YYEEEE. This CDR3 contains 11 residues. CDR3 DNA sequence: TGTGCCAGCAGCCAGATGTCGGAAGCTTTCTTT. It codes for CASSQMSEAFF.

This rearrangement joins TRBV6-1 to TRBJ1-5, with a possible D match to TRBD1 (6 bases). The V end was cut by 6 bases, the J end by 1 base, with 10 bases between. Germline CDR1 MNHNS, CDR2 SASEGT. CDR3 length equals 14 residues. This CDR3 reads CASSRTESNQPQHF. Here the CDR3 DNA reads TGTGCCAGCAGCCGGACAGAGAGCAATCAGCCCCAGCATTTT.

This chain connects TRBV7-9 to TRBJ2-3; 10 bases line up with TRBD2. The germline CDR1 and CDR2 sequences are SEHNR and FQNEAQ (reference sequence). The CDR3 is 17 amino acids. The junction had 9 bases not matched to a gene; V was cut back by 2 bases and J by 4 bases. This CDR3 reads CASSLRPSGGLADTQYF. The CDR3 region has the DNA TGTGCCAGCAGCTTAAGGCCTAGCGGGGGTCTCGCAGATACGCAGTATTTT.

This rearrangement joins TRBV2 to TRBJ2-2; TRBD2 agrees at 9 bases. The CDR3 loop spans 16 amino acids. V lost 4 bases, J lost 4 bases, and 7 bases stayed unmatched. Germline CDR1 and CDR2: SNHLY and FYNNEI. CDR3 coding DNA: TGTGCCAGCAGTGTGCGGGGGGGCGTAGGCACCGGGGAGCTGTTTTTT. Its translation is CASSVRGGVGTGELFF.

The CDR3 DNA is TGTGCCAGTAGTATCCTGAGTAACTATGGCTACACCTTC. Translation: CASSILSNYGYTF. The chain carries TRBV19 and TRBJ1-2; D is undetermined. Between the trimmed V and J ends, which lost 3 bases and 1 base, there was a span of 6 bases. This CDR3 is built from 13 residues. Germline V gene lookup returns CDR1 LNHDA and CDR2 SQIVND (reference sequence).

Points on this clone: Distinct nucleotide sequences in the sample also encode this CDR3. The CDR3 here is CASSVRQGGTEAFF. CDR3 nucleotides: TGTGCCAGCAGCGTTCGACAGGGAGGAACTGAAGCTTTCTTT. The chain employs TRBV9 and TRBJ1-1; 7 positions match TRBD1. The CDR3 covers 14 residues. The J segment lost 5 bases and the V segment lost 2 bases, leaving 6 bases of the junction unmatched. Germline loops: CDR1 SGDLS, CDR2 YYNGEE.

The V call is TRBV13, the J call TRBJ1-6; 9 bases match TRBD1. V shed 5 bases and J 11 bases; nucleotides not matched to a gene: 10. CDR3 length equals 15 residues. From germline, CDR1 is PRHDT and CDR2 FYEKMQ (reference sequence). The DNA for the CDR3 is TGTGCCAGCAGCGCCCGGGACAGGGCCCTTGCACCCCTCCACTTT. Translating it yields CASSARDRALAPLHF. Variable domain in full (rest from reference TRBV13 and TRBJ1-6): AAGVIQSPRHLIKEKRETATLKCYPIPRHDTVYWYQQGPGQDPQFLISFYEKMQSDKGSIPDRFSAQQFSDYHSELNMSSLELGDSALYFCASSARDRALAPLHFGNGTRLTVT.

This clone was recorded a few times. This chain connects TRBV7-2 to TRBJ2-7, with 9 bases that match TRBD2. There are 15 residues in the CDR3. CDR1 SGHTA and CDR2 FQGNSA come from the germline V gene. V dropped 4 bases and J dropped 3; count of bases not matched to a gene: 7. CDR3: CASSSLGTSFYEQYF. The DNA of the CDR3 is TGTGCCAGCAGCTCCCTAGGGACTAGCTTCTACGAGCAGTACTTC.

The gene calls are TRBV2 and TRBJ1-6; D remains unclear. Germline V gene data show CDR1 as SNHLY and CDR2 as FYNNEI. The CDR3 covers 13 residues. V was trimmed by 6 bases and J by 0 bases, leaving 3 bases between them. The CDR3 reads CASRSSYNSPLHF. In nucleotides, the CDR3 is TGTGCCAGCAGGAGCTCCTATAATTCACCCCTCCACTTT. Full variable domain (outside the CDR3, taken from reference TRBV2 and TRBJ1-6): EPEVTQTPSHQVTQMGQEVILRCVPISNHLYFYWYRQILGQKVEFLVSFYNNEISEKSEIFDDQFSVERPDGSNFTLKIRSTKLEDSAMYFCASRSSYNSPLHFGNGTRLTVT.

This clone was observed once. The chain is built from TRBV7-9 and TRBJ2-1, with TRBD2 identical over 12 bases. Germline CDR1 SEHNR, CDR2 FQNEAQ (reference sequence). The CDR3 covers 15 residues. Unmatched junction bases numbered 6, after V lost 4 bases and J lost 8 bases. CDR3 in amino acids: CASSWTSGVLHEQFF. CDR3 sequence (DNA): TGTGCCAGCAGCTGGACTAGCGGGGTTTTACATGAGCAGTTCTTC.

V gene TRBV15 combines with J gene TRBJ2-5, with unresolved D. With 1 base removed from V and 1 base from J, the gap between germline ends came to 10 bases. This CDR3 comprises 15 residues. Germline CDR1 is LNHNV and CDR2 is YYDKDF (reference sequence). DNA for the CDR3: TGTGCCACCAGCAGAGCGAGAGGTTTCCAAGAGACCCAGTACTTC. Amino acids: CATSRARGFQETQYF.

The chain recombines TRBV19 with TRBJ1-5; D is perhaps TRBD1 (5 bases). The CDR3 extends over 14 amino acids. V lost 6 bases and J lost 7, with 16 bases in between. Germline values: CDR1 LNHDA, CDR2 SQIVND (reference sequence). CDR3 loop: CASRAMQGGQPQHF. Written as DNA, the CDR3 is TGTGCCAGTAGGGCCATGCAGGGAGGCCAGCCCCAGCATTTT.

The gene calls are TRBV6-5 and TRBJ1-2; the D is unclear. V lost 8 bases and J 2 bases, leaving 18 bases between the germline ends. Germline V gives CDR1 MNHEY, CDR2 SVGAGI. The CDR3 totals 15 residues. CDR3 loop: CASQSLRRENYGYTF. As DNA, the CDR3 is TGTGCCAGCCAATCTTTGAGGAGAGAAAACTATGGCTACACCTTC.

This chain uses TRBV19 with TRBJ1-4; possible D gene TRBD1, 5 bases. V lost 4 bases, J lost 0 bases, and 18 bases lay in between. This CDR3 has 18 residues. Germline V lookup: CDR1 LNHDA, CDR2 SQIVND (reference sequence). CDR3 bases: TGTGCCAGTAGTACAGGACGACAGACGGTTACAACTAATGAAAAACTGTTTTTT. Translating it yields CASSTGRQTVTTNEKLFF. The full variable domain, with the rest looked up from reference TRBV19 and TRBJ1-4, is DGGITQSPKYLFRKEGQNVTLSCEQNLNHDAMYWYRQDPGQGLRLIYYSQIVNDFQKGDIAEGYSVSREKKESFPLTVTSAQKNPTAFYLCASSTGRQTVTTNEKLFFGSGTQLSVL.